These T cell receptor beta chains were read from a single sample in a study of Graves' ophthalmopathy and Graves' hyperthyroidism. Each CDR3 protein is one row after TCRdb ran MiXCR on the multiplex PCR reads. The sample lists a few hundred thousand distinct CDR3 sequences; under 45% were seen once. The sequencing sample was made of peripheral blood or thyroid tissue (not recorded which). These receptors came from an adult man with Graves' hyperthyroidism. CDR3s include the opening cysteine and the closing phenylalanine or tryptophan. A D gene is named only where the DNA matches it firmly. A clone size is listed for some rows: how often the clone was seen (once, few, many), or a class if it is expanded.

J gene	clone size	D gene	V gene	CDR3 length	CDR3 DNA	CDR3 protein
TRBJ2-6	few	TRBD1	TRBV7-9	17	TGTGCCAGCAGCGCCGGGGACAGCCCTTCTGGGGCCAACGTCCTGACTTTC	CASSAGDSPSGANVLTF
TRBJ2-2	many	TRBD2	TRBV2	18	TGTGCCAGCAGTGAAACGACTAGCGGGCCCACGAACACCGGGGAGCTGTTTTTT	CASSETTSGPTNTGELFF
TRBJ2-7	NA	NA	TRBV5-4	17	TGTGCCAGCAGCGTCGAGGTTGGGGCACGCGATACCTACGAGCAGTACTTC	CASSVEVGARDTYEQYF
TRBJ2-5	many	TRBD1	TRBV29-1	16	TGCAGCGTTGAAGATCAGTGGACAGGGGGGACGGAGACCCAGTACTTC	CSVEDQWTGGTETQYF
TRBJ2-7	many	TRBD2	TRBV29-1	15	TGCAGCGTTGCTCGTCCTAGCGGGGGGACCTACGAGCAGTACTTC	CSVARPSGGTYEQYF
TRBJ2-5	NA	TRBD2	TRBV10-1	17	TGCGCCAGCAGCCTCGGGACTAGCGGGCGCCTCCAAGAGACCCAGTACTTC	CASSLGTSGRLQETQYF
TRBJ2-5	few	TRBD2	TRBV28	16	TGTGCCAGCAGTTTATTCGAGCGGGGAAATGAGGAGACCCAGTACTTC	CASSLFERGNEETQYF
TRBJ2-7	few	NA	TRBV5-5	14	TGTGCCAGCAGTGCGCGAGGAGGGTTCTACGAGCAGTACTTC	CASSARGGFYEQYF
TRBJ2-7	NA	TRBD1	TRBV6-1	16	TGTGCCAGCAGGGAACTCCGGGACAGGGGGGACTACGAGCAGTACTTC	CASRELRDRGDYEQYF
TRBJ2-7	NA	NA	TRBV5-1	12	TGCGCCAGCGGCGTTGACAGTTACGAGCAGTACTTC	CASGVDSYEQYF
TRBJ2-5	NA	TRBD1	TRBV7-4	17	TGTGCCAGCAGCTTGGGGGACAGGGGTGGAACCCAAGAGACCCAGTACTTC	CASSLGDRGGTQETQYF
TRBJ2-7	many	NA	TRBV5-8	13	TGTGCCAGCAGCTTGGAGTTCACGTACGAGCAGTACTTC	CASSLEFTYEQYF
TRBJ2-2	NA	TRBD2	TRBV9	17	TGTGCCAGCAGCCGCCTCAGCGGGAGGGTGAACACCGGGGAGCTGTTTTTT	CASSRLSGRVNTGELFF
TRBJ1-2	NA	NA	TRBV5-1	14	TGCGCCAGCAGCTCGGAGTTCGGGAACTATGGCTACACCTTC	CASSSEFGNYGYTF
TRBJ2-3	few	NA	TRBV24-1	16	TGTGCCACCAGTGACCCATACCGGGTGGGCACAGATACGCAGTATTTT	CATSDPYRVGTDTQYF
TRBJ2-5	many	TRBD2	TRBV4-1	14	TGCGCCAGCAGTCGCAGCGGGGGGGCGGAGACCCAGTACTTC	CASSRSGGAETQYF
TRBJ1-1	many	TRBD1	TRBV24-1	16	TGTGCCACCAGTGGGGCGGACGCAGGGGGCGGCACTGAAGCTTTCTTT	CATSGADAGGGTEAFF
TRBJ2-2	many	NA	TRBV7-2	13	TGTGCCAGCAGCTCTAGCTATTCCGGGGAGCTGTTTTTT	CASSSSYSGELFF
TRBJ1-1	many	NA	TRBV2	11	TGTGCCAGCAGGGCCGGCCCTGAAGCTTTCTTT	CASRAGPEAFF
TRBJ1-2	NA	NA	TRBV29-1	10	TGCAGCCAAGGAAACTATGGCTACACCTTC	CSQGNYGYTF
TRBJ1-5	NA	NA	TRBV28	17	TGTGCCAGCAGTCCCAACGGGGGGCTTTATAGCAATCAGCCCCAGCATTTT	CASSPNGGLYSNQPQHF
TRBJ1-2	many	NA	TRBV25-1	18	TGTGCCAGCAGTGAACAGGTTCCGCCCCGAGGGGTTAACTATGGCTACACCTTC	CASSEQVPPRGVNYGYTF
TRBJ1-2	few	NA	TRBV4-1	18	TGCGCCAGCAGCCAAGATTATTTTAACCCAGGGGCACTCAATGGCTACACCTTC	CASSQDYFNPGALNGYTF
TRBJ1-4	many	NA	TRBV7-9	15	TGTGCCAGCGGACGTGGCGGGACGACTAATGAAAAACTGTTTTTT	CASGRGGTTNEKLFF
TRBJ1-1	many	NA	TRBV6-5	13	TGTGCCAGCAGTTGGGAAGAGAACACTGAAGCTTTCTTT	CASSWEENTEAFF
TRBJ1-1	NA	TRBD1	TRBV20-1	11	TGCAGTGCCTCGGACAGGGGCGAAGCTTTCTTT	CSASDRGEAFF